This T cell receptor beta chain originates from a study of T cells in Graves' hyperthyroidism and ophthalmopathy. At the level of the study: Sampling of peripheral blood happened at initial diagnosis, prior to any treatment.

Germline assignment: CDR1 SGHNT and CDR2 YYREEE (reference sequence). The CDR3 loop spans 16 amino acids. Trimming left V 0 bases short and J 5 bases short, with 17 bases between. There were TCR beta CDR3 regions amplified from RNA transcripts. A set of HTBI primers served as the primers for a first-round RT-PCR of the TCR CDR3. TCRdb itself ran the multiplex PCR reads through MiXCR, one entry per CDR3 protein. This repertoire shows around 760,000 distinct CDR3 sequences, roughly a third found once; its top ten account for 31%. The study, taken as a whole, reports: Ophthalmopathy and stable hyperthyroidism were told apart by a 13 V-J model.

Patients aged 18 to 65 with hyperthyroidism were newly diagnosed, with duration under 2 months. With respect to this clonotype: No antigen is known for it.

The chain joins TRBV5-4 to TRBJ2-5; TRBD2 might be the D (6 bases). This clonotype was sampled from a woman aged 40 to 50 with Graves' hyperthyroidism. Sample: blood. The CDR3 loop is CASSLAGAGSQETQYF. The DNA for the CDR3 is TGTGCCAGCAGCTTGGCCGGGGCGGGATCCCAGGAGACCCAGTACTTC.